This TCR beta chain was profiled in a study of T cell responses to AZD1222 COVID-19 vaccine. Clones were sequenced by immunoSEQ multiplex PCR, and TCRdb holds only the in-frame ones, with some missing. The data show around 120,000 clones, approximately 90% seen once. This clone was found once. What it binds is not known. CDR1 SGHVS and CDR2 FQNEAQ come from the germline V gene. The CDR3 covers 16 residues. Between the trimmed V and J ends, which lost 1 base and 6 bases, there was a span of 18 bases. Broader study findings: Most donors were white British, females outnumbered males, and clonal diversity was possibly underestimated. The span of vaccine-associated CD4 TCRs extended across spike, with dominance at 160-218 and 743-854. Increases in Spike-specific TCR breadth and depth were seen after two AZD1222 doses.

This rearrangement joins TRBV7-8 to TRBJ1-1; a possible D gene is TRBD1 (5 bases). This sequence originates from an adult in good health. This sample comprised peripheral blood, obtained on day 0 of AZD1222 vaccination. This CDR3 is CASSLGGVEGYPEAFF. The CDR3 DNA sequence: TGTGCCAGCAGCTTAGGGGGGGTTGAAGGGTATCCTGAAGCTTTCTTT.